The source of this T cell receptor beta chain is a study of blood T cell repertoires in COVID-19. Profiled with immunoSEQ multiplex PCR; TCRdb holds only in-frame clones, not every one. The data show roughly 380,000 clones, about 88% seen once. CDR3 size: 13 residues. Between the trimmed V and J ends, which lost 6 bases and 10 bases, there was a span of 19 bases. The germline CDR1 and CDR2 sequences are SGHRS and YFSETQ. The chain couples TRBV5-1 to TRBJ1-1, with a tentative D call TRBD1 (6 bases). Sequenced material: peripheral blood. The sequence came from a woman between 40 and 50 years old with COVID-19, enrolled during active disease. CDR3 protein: CASTENRESAAFF. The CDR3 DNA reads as TGCGCCAGCACCGAGAACAGGGAAAGTGCAGCTTTCTTT.